This T cell receptor (beta chain) was observed in a study of OX40 agonist ivuxolimab in advanced cancers. In the study overall: Cohort: approximately 79% men, mean age around 61, aged about 20 to 85. Prior checkpoint blockade (anti-PD-1, anti-PD-L1 or anti-CTLA-4) was permitted; 40% had it. Findings and caveats of the study: Relative to CD4+, CD8+ T cells held more expanded clones on average. CD4+ and CD8+ blood T cells expanded clonally by week 6 at 0.1 to 3.0 mg/kg.

Of note for this clone: What it recognizes is unknown.

Produced via immunoSEQ multiplex PCR; TCRdb's table is partial and in-frame only. The profile shows tens of thousands of clones, roughly 84% of them singletons. The CDR3 runs to 12 residues. Germline V gives CDR1 MRHNA, CDR2 SNTAGT. V dropped 4 bases and J dropped 10 bases, with 10 bases sitting between them. This sequence originates from an adult with an advanced solid tumor such as melanoma, head and neck, liver or kidney cancer. Specimen: CD4+ or CD8+ T cells sorted from blood, collected in a trial of the OX40 agonist ivuxolimab. J is TRBJ2-2 and V is TRBV6-4, with a tentative D call TRBD2 (6 bases). The CDR3 protein is CASSAPGEELFF. As DNA, the CDR3 is TGTGCCAGCAGTGCCCCGGGGGAGGAGCTGTTTTTT.